This TCR beta chain is from a study of shared clonotypes between healthy human individuals (dated by TCRdb to 2020 to 2022). General notes on the study: The cohort comprised two women and a few men aged 18 to 49 years. Per donor, three plates each were used for CD4 naive and CD4 memory, two for CD8 naive, and one for CD8 memory. The study deeply sequenced blood TCR repertoires of several healthy adults to estimate repertoire size and the extent of clonotype sharing between individuals. To increase sequencing depth and limit assay-specific biases, different laboratories used diverse techniques to prepare libraries and sequence TCR repertoires. Each donor's leukapheresis produced roughly between roughly 0.85 and 9 billion PBMCs. Study-wide conclusions, independent of this receptor: Sampling was limited to blood, and TCR repertoires in tissue likely differ from TCR repertoires in blood. Clonotypes shared by all four sorted-subset donors showed higher generation probabilities than non-shared clonotypes. Rarefaction of sorted-subset datasets indicated incomplete sequencing despite the large sequencing depth. Pairwise subsampling indicated that sequencing depth was expected to affect the degree of clonotype sharing among donors. Larger estimated clonotype richness was generally found for naive subsets than for memory subsets. Sharing across a few donors was observed for roughly 5% of naive CD4, over 3% of naive CD8, around 2.5% of memory CD4, and about 0.4% of memory CD8 clonotypes. Because the study included a small number of donors, the genetic and exposure-history diversity represented was limited.

V was cut back by 4 bases and J by 1 base, leaving a gap of 10 bases between them. The CDR3 has 14 amino acids, counting the end cysteine and phenylalanine. Kept here is only the CDR3 DNA, which spans 42 bases and is read in frame from base 1. The germline V gene specifies SNHLY as CDR1 and FYNNEI as CDR2. Donors were healthy HIV-negative adults with no recently reported acute infections or vaccinations. Every donor was a Caucasian adult residing in Nashville, Tennessee, USA. CD4+ T cells were enriched by magnetic negative selection, after which naive cells were positively selected on CD45RA and the negative fraction was taken as the memory subset. After blood collection by leukapheresis, PBMCs were isolated using Ficoll-Histopaque density gradient centrifugation and then cryopreserved in the vapor phase of liquid nitrogen. Purity and quantity of every magnetically sorted T cell population were checked by analytical flow cytometry. From each sorted fraction, genomic DNA was isolated and quantified by UV absorbance on a Nanodrop 2000c.

TCR CDR3 regions were amplified from genomic DNA by multiplex PCR using the deep immunoSEQ assay. Extracted genomic DNA from each cell subset was distributed evenly across all wells of several immunoSEQ 96-well plates, and each plate was treated as a replicate. For sorted subsets, approximately 0.2 ug of genomic DNA, equivalent to about 30,000 T cell genomes, went into each replicate PCR. Purified libraries were measured with a Qubit 3.0 fluorometer, size-checked on a Bioanalyzer 2100, and measured again with the KAPA Library Quantification kit. Each immunoSEQ 96-well plate was sequenced on its own single-read 150-cycle Illumina NextSeq 550 flow cell. The study's own analysis went as follows. Because the immunoSEQ output held only junctional sequences and lacked quality scores, the filtering could not match the filtering applied to full-length reads. To assign V/J genes and CDR3, sequences were annotated against IMGT germline references using PyIR, a Python wrapper for IgBLAST v1.9. Reads with weak V/J assignments (E-value above 1e-6), missing CDR3, stop codons, out-of-frame junctions, or ambiguous translated residues were removed. V3J clonotypes were defined as sequences sharing an identical inferred V gene, J gene, and CDR3 amino acid sequence. Percentage overlap between repertoires was computed as shared unique clonotypes divided by the size of the smaller repertoire. Richness of each repertoire was evaluated using RTK rarefaction, the Chao1 estimator, and Recon v2.1 estimates of unobserved clonotypes. Generation probabilities for all TCRbeta clonotypes obtained by the gDNA method from a handful of donors were computed using OLGA. Imported from immuneACCESS, the table was reduced by TCRdb to in-frame sequences with V and J called. These copies leave out some clones; in studies compared against another copy, an unresolved V gene accounts for under half, and the cause of the remainder is not known. The DNA gave D and trimming, while V, J and clone size come from that table. The sample contains roughly 1,500,000 clones, approximately 98.5% of them found a single time. About 0.34% of the sample is held by the ten biggest clonotypes.

About this clone: Its target antigen remains unknown. Qualities for individual bases were not recorded, and no much larger clone is one base off.

The sequence derives from a man aged 30 to 45 in good health. The V and J genes are TRBV2 and TRBJ2-5; confidence is insufficient to name the D gene. Sequenced material: naive CD4+ T cells sorted from blood. In the paper's terms, the cell subset or site label means: CD45RA+ positively selected. The CDR3 protein: CASSAQTRQETQYF. The DNA sequence is given as TGTGCCAGCAGTGCCCAAACTCGCCAAGAGACCCAGTACTTC.